Below, one T cell receptor beta chain is given with its context. Its target antigen remains unknown. No base-level quality is on record; no much larger clone is a single base apart. The receptor library was made with the immunoSEQ multiplex PCR assay. RNA was extracted from all samples and reverse transcribed into cDNA, which served as template for TCR sequencing. First-strand cDNA was synthesized using SuperScript III with a 2:1 mix of oligo-dT and random hexamers. Amplification bias was assessed with a synthetic immune receptor repertoire, and residual bias was removed computationally. Per the source publication's procedure: Raw reads were preprocessed to remove errors, and CDR3 was defined by IMGT conventions from the conserved cysteine to phenylalanine. To get clonality, Shannon entropy was normalized by log2 of the number of productive unique TCRs and the result was subtracted from 1. CD4 or CD8 identity of scalp clones was inferred by cross-referencing scalp TCRbeta sequences with sorted blood CD4 and CD8 repertoires. Held by TCRdb, this immuneACCESS table contains in-frame sequences only and omits some clones. Under half of the omission traces to an unresolved V gene where checked; the cause of the rest is unknown. D and trimming come from the DNA, and the V and J calls and clone size come from that table. Within this sample are about 200,000 clones, with about 61% of them counted one time only. The ten top clones hold 4.9% of the sample.

PBMCs were separated by density centrifugation and stained for CD3, CD4 and CD8, after which CD4+ and CD8+ T cells were sorted on a FACSAria. Scalp biopsies and blood samples were obtained from unaffected controls. The sample comes from a study of CD8+ T cells in alopecia areata (dated by TCRdb to the late 2010s). A note on the overall study: In both human patients and the C3H/HeJ mouse model, the study applied high-throughput TCRbeta sequencing to look at T cell clonal expansion in alopecia areata. Amplification of TCRbeta CDR3 regions was done by immunoSEQ multiplex PCR using 35 Vbeta forward primers and 13 Jbeta reverse primers. Scalp clonality was compared among normal scalp (n=4), patchy alopecia areata scalp (n=8), and alopecia totalis/universalis scalp (n=8). Human TCRbeta sequencing covered scalp tissue and sorted CD4+ and CD8+ peripheral blood T cells from patchy and totalis/universalis alopecia areata patients and healthy controls. RNA was obtained with the PAXgene miRNA kit for fixed scalp, the miRNeasy kit for PBMCs, and the RNeasy kit for mouse skin.

Measured from the cysteine to the phenylalanine, the CDR3 is 15 residues long. Left in the record is the CDR3 DNA by itself, 45 bases read in frame from the first base. CDR1 and CDR2 are drawn from the germline V gene: SGHTA, FQGNSA. The V end loses 2 bases and the J end loses 1 base, and a stretch of 11 bases separates them. Findings and caveats that apply to the study as a whole: Shared TCR sequences between patients were less evident than in mice, which may be partly attributable to HLA diversity in the patient population. Unlike mouse skin, where gammadelta T cells dominate, normal human skin contains resident alphabeta T cells that get sequenced too, which complicates analysis of the scalp TCR repertoire. Compared with normal scalp, lesional scalp had higher clonality and more expanded CD8+ clones, particularly in alopecia totalis/universalis, a pattern that suggests antigenic drive.

This TCR derives from a human donor in good health. Material for sequencing was CD8+ T cells sorted from blood. This sequence uses TRBV7-2 and TRBJ2-5; a tentative D call is TRBD2 (6 bases match). The CDR3 region: CASSLWGGTQETQYF. The base sequence is TGTGCCAGCAGCTTATGGGGCGGGACCCAAGAGACCCAGTACTTC. The reference TRBV7-2 and TRBJ2-5 proteins fill in what lies around the CDR3, so the full variable domain reads GAGVSQSPSNKVTEKGKDVELRCDPISGHTALYWYRQSLGQGLEFLIYFQGNSAPDKSGLPSDRFSAERTGGSVSTLTIQRTQQEDSAVYLCASSLWGGTQETQYFGPGTRLLVL.